This T cell receptor (beta chain) was observed in a study of T cell responses to AZD1222 COVID-19 vaccine. This clone appeared a single time. What it binds is unknown. Findings and caveats of the study: The study found vaccine-associated CD4 TCRs spanning spike, dominant at 160-218 and 743-854. AZD1222 recipients seropositive at baseline numbered only six.

Libraries were prepared by immunoSEQ multiplex PCR; TCRdb keeps only in-frame clonotypes and omits some of them. The data show roughly 160,000 clones, 87% seen once. The TCR originated in an adult who received the AZD1222 COVID-19 vaccine. The sample in question was peripheral blood, obtained 28 days after the second AZD1222 dose.

The CDR3 DNA reads as TGTGCCAGCAGTTTAAGCCGGACAGGGGGTAGACTATATGGCTACACCTTC. As protein: CASSLSRTGGRLYGYTF. This rearrangement joins TRBV27 to TRBJ1-2; 10 bases match TRBD1. The J segment lost 5 bases and the V segment lost 2 bases, leaving 11 bases of the junction unmatched. This CDR3 is 17 amino acids long. The germline V gene encodes CDR1 MNHEY and CDR2 SMNVEV (reference sequence).